This is a list of T cell receptor beta chains from one sample in a study of OX40 agonist ivuxolimab in advanced cancers. The table came from immunoSEQ multiplex PCR; TCRdb's copy has only in-frame clones and leaves some out. The sample comprises more than 60,000 clones, roughly four fifths of which are singletons, and about 4.1% rests with the top ten. This specimen consisted of CD4+ or CD8+ T cells sorted from blood, obtained in a trial of the OX40 agonist ivuxolimab. These receptors were taken from an adult with an advanced solid tumor such as melanoma, head and neck, liver or kidney cancer. Both conserved end residues are part of each CDR3. A D gene is named only where the DNA matches it firmly. Only part of the rows carry a size: once, few, many, or a class if the clone is expanded.

CDR3 | DNA | D | V | size | J
CASSLGSQETQYF | TGTGCCAGCAGCTTGGGCAGCCAAGAGACCCAGTACTTC | NA | TRBV7-8 | NA | TRBJ2-5
CASSSPESTDTQYF | TGCGCCAGCAGCAGCCCAGAAAGCACAGATACGCAGTATTTT | NA | TRBV5-1 | NA | TRBJ2-3
CASGLGRQVGGYTF | TGTGCTAGTGGTTTGGGTAGACAGGTTGGTGGCTACACCTTC | NA | TRBV12-5 | NA | TRBJ1-2
CASSSYHSPGGTPLPYGYTF | TGTGCCAGCAGTTCCTATCATTCCCCCGGAGGGACCCCACTGCCCTATGGCTACACCTTC | NA | TRBV27 | NA | TRBJ1-2
CASSSGQNLGGYTF | TGTGCCAGCAGCTCGGGACAGAACCTAGGGGGCTACACCTTC | TRBD1 | TRBV13 | NA | TRBJ1-2
CASSYLGQGDTIYF | TGTGCCAGCAGTTACCTCGGACAGGGAGACACCATATATTTT | TRBD1 | TRBV6-5 | NA | TRBJ1-3
CASSERDSLGYTF | TGTGCCAGCAGTGAAAGGGACTCATTAGGGTACACCTTC | NA | TRBV2 | NA | TRBJ1-2
CASGLALSLNTEAFF | TGTGCTAGTGGTTTGGCACTCTCCTTGAACACTGAAGCTTTCTTT | NA | TRBV12-5 | NA | TRBJ1-1
CASQGRGPTEAFF | TGTGCCAGTCAGGGGCGGGGGCCCACTGAAGCTTTCTTT | NA | TRBV6-5 | NA | TRBJ1-1
CASSGGTGGGSSIGGYTF | TGTGCCAGCAGTGGCGGGACAGGGGGCGGTTCTTCAATAGGCGGCTACACCTTC | TRBD1 | TRBV6-1 | NA | TRBJ1-2
CASTPHESTLSAGYTF | TGCGCCAGCACACCCCATGAGTCGACCCTATCGGCTGGCTACACCTTC | NA | TRBV5-1 | NA | TRBJ1-2
CASSRTGGLEEKLFF | TGTGCCAGCAGTCGGACAGGGGGCCTGGAGGAAAAACTGTTTTTT | TRBD1 | TRBV28 | NA | TRBJ1-4
CASSRDSQETQYF | TGCGCCAGCAGTCGGGACAGCCAAGAGACCCAGTACTTC | TRBD1 | TRBV10-2 | NA | TRBJ2-5
CASSSGSFEKLFF | TGCGCCAGCAGCTCAGGGTCATTCGAAAAACTGTTTTTT | NA | TRBV5-1 | NA | TRBJ1-4
CATRAPGAKNIQYF | TGTGCCACCCGAGCCCCCGGAGCCAAAAACATTCAGTACTTC | NA | TRBV6-6 | NA | TRBJ2-4
CASSYGTAFSETQYF | TGTGCCAGCAGCTACGGGACAGCGTTTTCGGAGACCCAGTACTTC | TRBD1 | TRBV5-6 | NA | TRBJ2-5
CASSPLAGRGTDTQYF | TGTGCCAGCAGTCCCCTGGCGGGGAGGGGGACAGATACGCAGTATTTT | NA | TRBV27 | NA | TRBJ2-3
CASSPWDRVGEQFF | TGTGCCAGCAGTCCCTGGGACAGGGTAGGTGAGCAGTTCTTC | TRBD1 | TRBV27 | few | TRBJ2-1
CASSRRTGGDEQYF | TGTGCCAGCAGCCGACGGACAGGGGGCGACGAGCAGTACTTC | TRBD1 | TRBV7-2 | once | TRBJ2-7
CASSSSGTGDIQYF | TGTGCCAGCAGCTCATCTGGGACAGGGGACATTCAGTACTTC | TRBD1 | TRBV7-8 | NA | TRBJ2-4
CASSIDPSRADTQYF | TGTGCCAGTAGTATAGATCCCAGTAGGGCAGATACGCAGTATTTT | NA | TRBV19 | NA | TRBJ2-3
CASSLSGTLNTGELFF | TGTGCCAGCAGCTTATCAGGGACCCTAAACACCGGGGAGCTGTTTTTT | NA | TRBV7-3 | NA | TRBJ2-2
CASSPRGVSYEQYF | TGCGCCAGCAGCCCACGGGGCGTCTCCTACGAGCAGTACTTC | NA | TRBV5-1 | NA | TRBJ2-7
CASSNRFGQGVPELSTDTQYF | TGTGCCAGTAGTAATCGGTTTGGACAGGGGGTCCCCGAACTAAGCACAGATACGCAGTATTTT | TRBD1 | TRBV19 | NA | TRBJ2-3
CASSPYGTGSYGYTF | TGTGCCAGCAGCCCCTACGGGACAGGGAGTTATGGCTACACCTTC | TRBD1 | TRBV5-6 | once | TRBJ1-2
CASSQYTGTGGHEQYF | TGTGCCAGCAGCCAATATACCGGGACAGGGGGACACGAGCAGTACTTC | TRBD1 | TRBV2 | once | TRBJ2-7
CASSSGQGMSGGNQPQHF | TGCGCCAGCAGCTCAGGACAGGGTATGTCGGGGGGCAATCAGCCCCAGCATTTT | TRBD1 | TRBV5-1 | NA | TRBJ1-5
CASSLIVGAGGELFF | TGTGCCAGCAGTTTAATAGTGGGGGCTGGCGGGGAGCTGTTTTTT | NA | TRBV28 | NA | TRBJ2-2
CASSLAGTAYEQYF | TGTGCCAGCAGCTTGGCGGGGACAGCCTACGAGCAGTACTTC | TRBD1 | TRBV5-4 | few | TRBJ2-7
CASSANSGGSTEAFF | TGCGCCAGCAGCGCGAACTCGGGAGGGAGCACTGAAGCTTTCTTT | NA | TRBV5-1 | NA | TRBJ1-1
CASSLVGSGTAFF | TGTGCCAGCAGCTTGGTTGGTAGTGGGACAGCTTTCTTT | NA | TRBV5-4 | NA | TRBJ1-1
CASSEGTGQPQHF | TGTGCCAGCAGCGAGGGGACCGGGCAGCCCCAGCATTTT | NA | TRBV6-4 | NA | TRBJ1-5
CASKSGGPRGDTQYF | TGTGCCAGCAAATCCGGCGGGCCACGGGGAGATACGCAGTATTTT | NA | TRBV6-5 | NA | TRBJ2-3
CASSYREGRGQPQHF | TGTGCCAGCAGTTACCGTGAGGGAAGAGGCCAGCCCCAGCATTTT | NA | TRBV6-5 | NA | TRBJ1-5
CASSLVHRVLYEQYF | TGTGCCAGCAGCTTAGTACACAGGGTGCTCTACGAGCAGTACTTC | NA | TRBV13 | NA | TRBJ2-7
CASSFETNTGELFF | TGTGCCAGCAGCTTCGAAACGAACACCGGGGAGCTGTTTTTT | NA | TRBV7-9 | few | TRBJ2-2
CASMKSNVLTF | TGTGCCAGTATGAAGTCCAACGTCCTGACTTTC | NA | TRBV19 | NA | TRBJ2-6
CASSIWTGVRSPLHF | TGTGCCAGCAGCATTTGGACAGGGGTACGCTCGCCCCTCCACTTT | TRBD1 | TRBV5-6 | NA | TRBJ1-6
CASSYARTGGTEAFF | TGTGCCAGCAGTTACGCCCGGACAGGGGGCACTGAAGCTTTCTTT | TRBD1 | TRBV6-5 | NA | TRBJ1-1
CASSEGTGYGYTF | TGCGCCAGCAGCGAAGGGACAGGCTATGGCTACACCTTC | TRBD1 | TRBV5-1 | NA | TRBJ1-2
CASSLTSGGYVYF | TGTGCCAGCAGCTTAACCAGCGGGGGCTACGTATACTTC | TRBD2 | TRBV7-2 | NA | TRBJ2-5
CASSELGQGVGGELFF | TGTGCCAGCAGTGAATTGGGACAGGGGGTAGGCGGGGAGCTGTTTTTT | TRBD1 | TRBV2 | NA | TRBJ2-2
CASSLQGAGGPYEQYF | TGTGCCAGCAGCCTTCAGGGGGCAGGGGGCCCCTACGAGCAGTACTTC | TRBD1 | TRBV11-2 | NA | TRBJ2-7
CASSWRTGGQGTEAFF | TGTGCCAGCAGCTGGCGGACAGGGGGTCAGGGCACTGAAGCTTTCTTT | TRBD1 | TRBV7-2 | once | TRBJ1-1
CASPPRGLGTEAFF | TGTGCCAGCCCACCGAGGGGGCTGGGCACTGAAGCTTTCTTT | TRBD1 | TRBV28 | NA | TRBJ1-1
CASSLSGRASETQYF | TGTGCCAGCAGCTTGTCGGGCAGGGCATCAGAGACCCAGTACTTC | NA | TRBV5-6 | NA | TRBJ2-5
CASSTQGGTNEKLFF | TGTGCCAGCAGCACCCAAGGGGGGACTAATGAAAAACTGTTTTTT | NA | TRBV7-2 | NA | TRBJ1-4
CASSRPGQVYEQYF | TGTGCCAGCAGTCGCCCGGGACAGGTCTACGAGCAGTACTTC | TRBD1 | TRBV6-6 | NA | TRBJ2-7
CASSRTSPYGYTF | TGTGCCAGCAGCCGGACATCTCCATATGGCTACACCTTC | NA | TRBV2 | few | TRBJ1-2
CASSEFRTGIEKLFF | TGTGCCAGCAGCGAATTCAGGACAGGGATAGAAAAACTGTTTTTT | TRBD1 | TRBV6-1 | NA | TRBJ1-4
CASSFDSGQWKLFF | TGCGCCAGCAGCTTCGACAGCGGTCAGTGGAAACTGTTTTTT | NA | TRBV5-1 | NA | TRBJ1-4
CATSRGGDREKGETQYF | TGTGCCACCAGCAGGGGGGGGGACAGGGAAAAAGGAGAGACCCAGTACTTC | TRBD1 | TRBV15 | NA | TRBJ2-5
CASKDGQGYGEQYF | TGTGCCAGCAAAGATGGACAGGGCTACGGCGAGCAGTACTTC | TRBD1 | TRBV6-1 | NA | TRBJ2-7
CASSQDRARGYTDTQYF | TGTGCCAGCAGCCAAGATCGTGCCAGGGGCTACACAGATACGCAGTATTTT | NA | TRBV4-2 | NA | TRBJ2-3
CASRVFSGTAAYEQYF | TGTGCCAGCAGAGTTTTTTCCGGGACGGCCGCCTACGAGCAGTACTTC | NA | TRBV28 | few | TRBJ2-7
CASSTGQGGRLYGYTF | TGTGCCAGCAGCACCGGACAGGGGGGGAGGCTCTATGGCTACACCTTC | TRBD1 | TRBV7-8 | NA | TRBJ1-2
CASSPTGQSNTEAFF | TGTGCCAGCAGTCCGACGGGACAGAGTAACACTGAAGCTTTCTTT | TRBD1 | TRBV6-5 | once | TRBJ1-1
CASSLGGNPYNEQFF | TGTGCCAGCAGCTTGGGCGGGAATCCATACAATGAGCAGTTCTTC | NA | TRBV5-4 | once | TRBJ2-1